A single sample is the source of the 30 T cell receptor beta chains below, sequenced in a study of control samples from healthy donors and cancer patients. The table came from immunoSEQ multiplex PCR; TCRdb's copy has only in-frame clones and leaves some out. The data contain about 120,000 clones, around 92% of them singletons. The sequenced sample consisted of blood. These receptors were collected from a man aged 50 to 59 in good health.

V is TRBV5-1 and J is TRBJ1-4; unclear D gene. Trimming pared 4 bases from V and 17 bases from J, leaving 21 bases between. This CDR3 is built from 13 residues. Per germline, CDR1 SGHRS and CDR2 YFSETQ. The CDR3 sequence is CASSQTPESFHFF. In DNA, the CDR3 is TGCGCCAGCAGCCAAACCCCTGAGTCGTTCCATTTTTTT.

This clone was counted a single time. The rearrangement joins TRBV6-6 to TRBJ1-1, with D possibly TRBD1 on 6 matching bases. CDR3 length equals 13 residues. Germline V CDR1 and CDR2: MNHNY, SVGAGI (reference sequence). V shed 6 bases and J shed 10 bases, with 18 bases lying between them. The CDR3 protein is CASRLPGQWVAFF. Here the CDR3 DNA reads TGTGCCAGCAGATTACCGGGACAATGGGTAGCTTTCTTT.

The rearrangement links TRBV6-5 to TRBJ1-2, with 9 bases aligning to TRBD1. The CDR3 contains 15 residues. Germline V gene data show CDR1 as MNHEY and CDR2 as SVGAGI. The J segment lost 3 bases and the V segment lost 6 bases, leaving 8 bases of the junction unmatched. CDR3 loop: CASSKGQGLYYGYTF. Here the CDR3 DNA reads TGTGCCAGCAGCAAGGGACAGGGCCTATACTATGGCTACACCTTC.

The chain employs TRBV11-3 and TRBJ1-1; D may be TRBD1 (5 bases). This CDR3 is built from 15 residues. The V gene's germline CDR1 is SGHNT and CDR2 YENEEA. Trimming removed 3 bases at V and 1 base at J, with 12 bases between. CDR3 protein: CASSFAGTENTEAFF. For the CDR3, the DNA is TGTGCCAGCAGCTTCGCCGGGACGGAGAACACTGAAGCTTTCTTT.

The chain recombines TRBV6-5 with TRBJ2-3, with a possible D match to TRBD2 (5 bases). Germline CDR1 reads MNHEY; CDR2 reads SVGAGI. V shed 0 bases and J shed 0 bases, with 10 bases lying between them. There are 16 residues in the CDR3. The CDR3 DNA reads TGTGCCAGCAGTTACTCGATTGGACTGAGCACAGATACGCAGTATTTT. The encoded protein is CASSYSIGLSTDTQYF.

The chain employs TRBV15 and TRBJ2-1; 12 bases are a match to TRBD1. This CDR3 spans 17 amino acids. V lost 4 bases to trimming and J lost 2 bases; unmatched junction nucleotides: 6. Germline CDR1 is LNHNV and CDR2 is YYDKDF (reference sequence). The CDR3 nucleotides are TGTGCCACCAGCATAGGGACAGGGGGCTGGACCTACAATGAGCAGTTCTTC. It codes for CATSIGTGGWTYNEQFF.

The chain combines TRBV27 with TRBJ2-3, with 9 bases fitting TRBD2. CDR3 length: 16 residues. Germline loops: CDR1 MNHEY, CDR2 SMNVEV (reference sequence). With 6 bases clipped from V and 0 bases from J, the junction kept 7 bases outside the gene matches. The CDR3: CASRGLAGRSTDTQYF. For the CDR3, the DNA is TGTGCCAGCAGGGGTCTAGCGGGGCGTAGCACAGATACGCAGTATTTT.

This chain uses TRBV30 with TRBJ1-6; the D gene is possibly TRBD1 (6 bases). The CDR3 consists of 13 residues. Germline-derived CDR1 and CDR2 are GTSNPN and SVGIG (reference sequence). The V and J ends lost 4 bases and 6 bases respectively, with 10 bases between them. This CDR3 reads CAWIGQPNSPLHF. DNA of the CDR3: TGTGCCTGGATCGGACAGCCTAATTCACCCCTCCACTTT.

This clone was seen just once. The chain links TRBV9 to TRBJ2-7; D perhaps matches TRBD2 (6 bases). The length of the CDR3 is 16 residues. V was clipped by 0 bases and J by 2 bases, with 15 bases between them. CDR1 and CDR2 from the germline V gene are SGDLS and YYNGEE. The DNA for the CDR3 is TGTGCCAGCAGCGTAGGGATGACGGGGGTCACCTACGAGCAGTACTTC. This gives the protein CASSVGMTGVTYEQYF.

This chain links TRBV6-5 with TRBJ1-2; D is unresolved. V dropped 8 bases and J dropped 4 bases, with 14 bases sitting between them. The CDR3 is 13 amino acids. Germline V gene sequence: CDR1 MNHEY, CDR2 SVGAGI. The CDR3 loop is CASQDERSYGYTF. The CDR3 DNA reads as TGTGCCAGCCAAGACGAACGGTCCTATGGCTACACCTTC.

This chain links TRBV7-9 with TRBJ1-1; D may be TRBD1 (6 bases). The germline gives CDR1 SEHNR, CDR2 FQNEAQ (reference sequence). V was clipped by 1 base and J by 5 bases, with 11 bases between them. CDR3 length: 14 amino acids. In DNA, the CDR3 is TGTGCCAGCAGCTTAGACAGGGCGGGTACTGAAGCTTTCTTT. This sequence encodes CASSLDRAGTEAFF.

The genes are TRBV30 and TRBJ1-1; D uncertain. CDR1 and CDR2 from the germline V gene are GTSNPN and SVGIG (reference sequence). V was clipped by 0 bases and J by 4 bases, with 9 bases between them. The CDR3 is 13 amino acids. CDR3 DNA sequence: TGTGCCTGGAGTGTTATAGGGCCCACTGAAGCTTTCTTT. Protein sequence: CAWSVIGPTEAFF.

This clone has more than one count but fewer than ten. The rearrangement uses TRBV6-2 or TRBV6-3 and TRBJ1-2; TRBD1 is a possible D gene (6 bases). CDR1 MNHEY and CDR2 SVGEGT come from the germline V gene. Between the trimmed V and J ends, which lost 0 bases and 4 bases, there was a span of 12 bases. The CDR3 contains 15 residues. As DNA, the CDR3 is TGTGCCAGCAGTTACTCGATCGGAGGGGGCTATGGCTACACCTTC. Encoded protein: CASSYSIGGGYGYTF.

The chain joins TRBV29-1 to TRBJ1-5; 10 bases fit TRBD1. The CDR3 length is 13 residues. Germline assignment: CDR1 SQVTM and CDR2 ANQGSEA. The V and J ends lost 6 bases and 7 bases, in that order; junction bases with no gene match: 6. DNA of the CDR3: TGCAGCGTCGCCGGGACAGGGGTGCAGCCCCAGCATTTT. Translating gives CSVAGTGVQPQHF.

The chain recombines TRBV6-5 with TRBJ1-1; D is undetermined. Trimming shortened V by 6 bases and J by 6 bases, and 14 bases separated the two germline ends. CDR3 length equals 13 residues. CDR1 and CDR2 from the germline V gene are MNHEY and SVGAGI. The CDR3: CASSLAPGAEAFF. The CDR3 region has the DNA TGTGCCAGCAGCCTGGCCCCAGGCGCTGAAGCTTTCTTT.

The chain employs TRBV21-1 and TRBJ1-2. TRBV21-1 is flagged as a pseudogene. The CDR3 sequence is 14 residues long. The CDR3 nucleotides are TGTGCCAGCAGCCCCCGAGGCCATTATTATGGCTACACCTTC. Protein product: CASSPRGHYYGYTF.

The genes are TRBV2 and TRBJ1-6, with D possibly TRBD1 on 5 matching bases. V lost 4 bases, J lost 2 bases, and 15 bases lay in between. CDR3 length: 17 residues. CDR1 and CDR2 (germline): SNHLY, FYNNEI. The CDR3 DNA is TGTGCCAGCAGTGTCGGCAGGGAAGACGCCTATAATTCACCCCTCCACTTT. It specifies CASSVGREDAYNSPLHF.

The chain couples TRBV6-5 to TRBJ1-1, with D unclear. CDR1 is MNHEY, CDR2 SVGAGI, per germline. The length of the CDR3 is 14 residues. Trimming removed 0 bases at V and 6 bases at J, with 11 bases between. CDR3 amino acids: CASSYSRAVPEAFF. DNA of the CDR3: TGTGCCAGCAGTTACTCGAGGGCTGTGCCTGAAGCTTTCTTT.

The J gene is TRBJ2-7, the V gene TRBV5-1, with 8 bases that match TRBD1. The CDR3 consists of 16 residues. The V and J ends lost 0 bases and 2 bases, in that order; junction bases with no gene match: 7. Germline CDR1 and CDR2: SGHRS and YFSETQ. The CDR3 DNA reads as TGCGCCAGCAGCTTGGCCTTAGGGGACAGGCCCTACGAGCAGTACTTC. Amino acids: CASSLALGDRPYEQYF. Supplemented by reference TRBV5-1 and TRBJ2-7, the full variable domain reads KAGVTQTPRYLIKTRGQQVTLSCSPISGHRSVSWYQQTPGQGLQFLFEYFSETQRNKGNFPGRFSGRQFSNSRSEMNVSTLELGDSALYLCASSLALGDRPYEQYFGPGTRLTVT.

The chain joins TRBV9 to TRBJ2-2; D is tentatively TRBD1 or TRBD2 (5 bases each). V was cut by 2 bases and J by 7 bases, with 12 bases left in between. Germline assignment: CDR1 SGDLS and CDR2 YYNGEE. The CDR3 is made up of 14 amino acids. The CDR3 DNA reads as TGTGCCAGCAGCGTCATCAGGGAGAACGGGGAGCTGTTTTTT. Translated: CASSVIRENGELFF. The full variable domain, rest sourced from reference TRBV9 and TRBJ2-2, is DSGVTQTPKHLITATGQRVTLRCSPRSGDLSVYWYQQSLDQGLQFLIQYYNGEERAKGNILERFSAQQFPDLHSELNLSSLELGDSALYFCASSVIRENGELFFGEGSRLTVL.

This clone was seen just once. V gene TRBV7-7 combines with J gene TRBJ2-5; 9 nucleotides match TRBD2. CDR3 length: 16 amino acids. Germline loops: CDR1 SSHAT, CDR2 FNYEAQ (reference sequence). The trim removed 5 bases at V and 4 bases at J, leaving 11 bases unmatched. CDR3 sequence: CASSPLGRGGSETQYF. CDR3 DNA sequence: TGTGCCAGCAGCCCCCTCGGGCGGGGGGGATCAGAGACCCAGTACTTC.

This chain joins TRBV7-9 and TRBJ2-7, with D perhaps TRBD1 (6 bases). The CDR3 is 14 residues long. V lost 4 bases, J lost 5 bases, and 15 bases lay in between. CDR1 and CDR2 (germline): SEHNR, FQNEAQ (reference sequence). In DNA, the CDR3 is TGTGCCAGCAGCTCGCAAACCACAGGGAACGAGCAGTACTTC. Translation: CASSSQTTGNEQYF.

The chain employs TRBV25-1 and TRBJ2-7; the match to TRBD2 covers 11 bases. Germline loops: CDR1 MGHDK, CDR2 SYGVNS. Trimming at V came to 8 bases and at J to 6 bases, leaving 3 bases not matched to a gene. There are 12 residues in the CDR3. CDR3 protein: CASCSGGAEQYF. As DNA, the CDR3 is TGTGCCAGCTGTAGCGGGGGGGCCGAGCAGTACTTC.

The genes are TRBV9 and TRBJ1-2; D unclear. Germline V gene data show CDR1 as SGDLS and CDR2 as YYNGEE. V shed 4 bases and J shed 5 bases, with 18 bases lying between them. The CDR3 covers 15 residues. The CDR3 coding sequence is TGTGCCAGCAGCCCAAGGACCGGATTGCCTTATGGCTACACCTTC. Its translation is CASSPRTGLPYGYTF.

The chain combines TRBV27 with TRBJ2-1; no clear D. Trimming shortened V by 3 bases and J by 4 bases, and 16 bases separated the two germline ends. The V gene's germline CDR1 is MNHEY and CDR2 SMNVEV (reference sequence). The CDR3 has 16 residues. CDR3 protein: CASSFMTNARYNEQFF. In nucleotides, the CDR3 is TGTGCCAGCAGTTTCATGACCAATGCACGATACAATGAGCAGTTCTTC.

The V gene is TRBV5-4, the J gene TRBJ1-1; 8 bases are a match to TRBD1. The CDR3 has 15 amino acids. Germline assignment: CDR1 SGHNT and CDR2 YYREEE (reference sequence). V was pared by 4 bases and J by 3 bases, with 8 bases of the junction left unmatched. CDR3 loop: CASSLGQGKDTEAFF. CDR3 in DNA: TGTGCCAGCAGCCTCGGACAGGGAAAGGACACTGAAGCTTTCTTT.

The chain has TRBV30 and TRBJ1-5, with a tentative D call TRBD1 (6 bases). Trimming stripped 3 bases from V and 3 bases from J, with 9 bases between. This CDR3 is 13 amino acids long. In germline, CDR1 is GTSNPN, CDR2 SVGIG (reference sequence). CDR3 in DNA: TGTGCCTGGAGGCAGGGGAACAATCAGCCCCAGCATTTT. Its translation: CAWRQGNNQPQHF.

The chain employs TRBV2 and TRBJ1-4, with 8 bases that match TRBD1. The CDR3 contains 16 residues. The trim removed 6 bases at V and 8 bases at J, leaving 14 bases unmatched. Germline CDR1 and CDR2: SNHLY and FYNNEI. CDR3 loop: CASRPDPGRGREKLFF. DNA for the CDR3: TGTGCCAGCAGACCTGATCCTGGCAGGGGGCGGGAAAAACTGTTTTTT.

The genes are TRBV9 and TRBJ2-7, with 7 positions matching TRBD1. The V and J ends lost 4 bases and 2 bases, in that order; junction bases with no gene match: 6. CDR3 size: 14 residues. The germline gives CDR1 SGDLS, CDR2 YYNGEE. CDR3 loop: CASSSPGQPYEQYF. The DNA for the CDR3 is TGTGCCAGCAGCTCCCCGGGACAGCCCTACGAGCAGTACTTC.

This clone was seen once. In DNA form, the CDR3 reads TGCAGTGCTAGTCTAGGGGTTGTTGAAGCTTTCTTT. This encodes CSASLGVVEAFF. The chain joins TRBV20-1 to TRBJ1-1, with a tentative D call TRBD1 (5 bases). The CDR3 sequence is 12 residues long. Germline V gene data show CDR1 as DFQATT and CDR2 as SNEGSKA (reference sequence). V lost 3 bases and J 7 bases, leaving 12 bases between the germline ends.